Each of the 14 T cell receptor beta chains below was sequenced from the same sample in a study of blood T cell repertoires in COVID-19. Assay used: immunoSEQ multiplex PCR; TCRdb lists only in-frame clones, some missing. In the table there are around 32,000 clones, around 90% of which are singletons. The sample consisted of peripheral blood. All receptors derive from a man in his sixties or seventies with active or convalescent COVID-19.

This clone was detected once. The chain carries TRBV4-1 and TRBJ1-1; 7 bases line up with TRBD1. Unmatched junction bases numbered 8, after V lost 1 base and J lost 6 bases. Per the germline V gene, CDR1 is MGHRA and CDR2 is YSYEKL. The CDR3 extends over 15 amino acids. In nucleotides, the CDR3 is TGCGCCAGCAGCCAAGTTGGCAGGGGGATCCCTGAAGCTTTCTTT. It specifies CASSQVGRGIPEAFF.

In this sample, this clone turned up a few times. The chain joins TRBV5-1 to TRBJ2-1, with D possibly being TRBD2 (5 bases). The CDR3 has 15 amino acids. V lost 4 bases, J lost 3 bases, and 14 bases lay in between. The germline V gene encodes CDR1 SGHRS and CDR2 YFSETQ. The CDR3 region has the DNA TGCGCCAGCAGCAATGTACAACGGGGCTACAATGAGCAGTTCTTC. It translates to CASSNVQRGYNEQFF.

J is TRBJ1-3 and V is TRBV9; D is unresolved. CDR3 length: 14 amino acids. In germline, CDR1 is SGDLS, CDR2 YYNGEE. V was pared by 1 base and J by 0 bases, with 5 bases between. This CDR3 is CASSVSGSGNTIYF. The CDR3 region has the DNA TGTGCCAGCAGCGTATCAGGCTCTGGAAACACCATATATTTT. Filled out from reference TRBV9 and TRBJ1-3, the complete variable domain reads DSGVTQTPKHLITATGQRVTLRCSPRSGDLSVYWYQQSLDQGLQFLIQYYNGEERAKGNILERFSAQQFPDLHSELNLSSLELGDSALYFCASSVSGSGNTIYFGEGSWLTVV.

This clone was observed once. V is TRBV7-2 and J is TRBJ1-1, with D unresolved. Germline V gene sequence: CDR1 SGHTA, CDR2 FQGNSA. This CDR3 comprises 16 residues. Trimming took off 1 base at V and 0 bases at J, with 12 bases between the two ends. CDR3 bases: TGTGCCAGCAGCTTAGGAAACGGGATCATGAACACTGAAGCTTTCTTT. Translation gives CASSLGNGIMNTEAFF.

CDR3 region: CASSPQQGEKFYGYTF. CDR3 nucleotide sequence: TGTGCCAGCTCACCGCAACAGGGGGAGAAGTTTTATGGCTACACCTTC. The gene calls are TRBV18 and TRBJ1-2, with 8 positions matching TRBD1. The CDR3 has 16 residues. Germline V gene lookup returns CDR1 KGHSH and CDR2 LQKENI. Trimming removed 3 bases from V and 5 bases from J; junction bases left unmatched: 11.

The V and J genes are TRBV4-1 and TRBJ1-5; unclear D gene. Per germline, CDR1 MGHRA and CDR2 YSYEKL. The CDR3 covers 13 residues. V dropped 1 base and J dropped 11 bases, with 12 bases sitting between them. Here the CDR3 DNA reads TGCGCCAGCAGCCAAGTGAACCCCGGGGCCCAGCATTTT. As protein: CASSQVNPGAQHF.

V is TRBV27 and J is TRBJ1-2; 7 bases agree with TRBD1. Germline CDR1 is MNHEY and CDR2 is SMNVEV (reference sequence). The CDR3 covers 14 residues. V lost 5 bases, J lost 3 bases, and 6 bases stayed unmatched. Here the CDR3 DNA reads TGTGCCAGCAGTGCTGGACAGGCCCACTATGGCTACACCTTC. Translation: CASSAGQAHYGYTF.

The chain couples TRBV10-3 to TRBJ1-1; 8 nucleotides line up with TRBD1. The CDR3 runs to 15 residues. The V segment lost 3 bases and the J segment 4 bases; nucleotides outside the gene matches: 7. Germline CDR1 reads ENHRY; CDR2 reads SYGVKD. CDR3 sequence: CAISENRGVSTEAFF. CDR3 coding DNA: TGTGCCATCAGTGAAAACAGGGGGGTGAGCACTGAAGCTTTCTTT.

This chain links TRBV19 with TRBJ2-7, with a tentative D call TRBD1 (5 bases). The V and J ends lost 5 bases and 3 bases respectively, with 8 bases between them. Germline values: CDR1 LNHDA, CDR2 SQIVND (reference sequence). The CDR3 loop spans 12 amino acids. CDR3 residues: CASSPDSYEQYF. CDR3 DNA: TGTGCCAGTAGTCCCGACAGCTACGAGCAGTACTTC. Using reference TRBV19 and TRBJ2-7 for the parts outside the CDR3, the full variable domain is DGGITQSPKYLFRKEGQNVTLSCEQNLNHDAMYWYRQDPGQGLRLIYYSQIVNDFQKGDIAEGYSVSREKKESFPLTVTSAQKNPTAFYLCASSPDSYEQYFGPGTRLTVT.

The gene calls are TRBV11-2 and TRBJ2-3; D might be TRBD2 (6 bases). Germline V gene data show CDR1 as SGHAT and CDR2 as FQNNGV. The V gene lost 1 base and the J gene lost 9 bases, with 11 bases spanning the gap. The CDR3 extends over 13 amino acids. The chain's CDR3 is CASSLGGGETQYF. CDR3 sequence (DNA): TGTGCCAGCAGCTTAGGTGGCGGGGAGACGCAGTATTTT.

The chain links TRBV29-1 to TRBJ2-5, with TRBD1 matching over 11 bases. Trimming cost V 6 bases and J 5 bases; bases outside gene matches: 5. CDR1 and CDR2 from the germline V gene are SQVTM and ANQGSEA. The CDR3 runs to 13 residues. The DNA of the CDR3 is TGCAGCGTGTGGACAGGGGGCGGTGAGACCCAGTACTTC. This sequence encodes CSVWTGGGETQYF.

The rearrangement uses TRBV18 and TRBJ1-1; the D gene is possibly TRBD1 (6 bases). This CDR3 contains 15 residues. The germline V gene encodes CDR1 KGHSH and CDR2 LQKENI. Trimming pared 5 bases from V and 1 base from J, leaving 14 bases between. The CDR3 here is CASSSPGTPNTEAFF. The CDR3 nucleotides read TGTGCCAGCTCAAGTCCCGGGACACCGAACACTGAAGCTTTCTTT.

This chain uses TRBV5-5 with TRBJ2-7, with D perhaps matching TRBD1 (6 bases). The CDR3 runs 14 residues. V was clipped by 0 bases and J by 6 bases, with 13 bases between them. Germline loops: CDR1 SGHKS, CDR2 YYEKEE (reference sequence). CDR3 sequence reads: CASSLVGQQAEQYF. The CDR3 nucleotides read TGTGCCAGCAGCTTGGTAGGACAGCAGGCCGAGCAGTACTTC.

This sequence joins TRBV27 and TRBJ2-7, with D possibly matching TRBD1 (6 bases). The CDR3 contains 16 residues. Germline CDR1 MNHEY, CDR2 SMNVEV (reference sequence). Trimming removed 5 bases from V and 2 bases from J, with 19 bases in between. The DNA for the CDR3 is TGTGCCAGCAGTCCAACGCACAGGGAAGGGGCCTACGAGCAGTACTTC. The encoded protein is CASSPTHREGAYEQYF.